The sample holds one count of the clone carrying this T cell receptor beta chain. These data originate in a study of chemoradiotherapy in HPV16-positive cancers. Trimming took 5 bases from V and 7 from J; bases not matched to a gene: 6. CDR1 is SGHNT, CDR2 YENEEA, per germline. The CDR3 spans 16 residues. Assay: immunoSEQ multiplex PCR; the TCRdb copy retains only in-frame clones and omits some. The data show 50,000 to 55,000 clones, around 90% seen once. Material: blood, obtained from a patient who underwent chemoradiotherapy. The chain links TRBV11-3 to TRBJ2-2, with 14 positions matching TRBD2. The TCR comes from a human donor with HPV-associated anogenital cancer. This CDR3 is CASSTRTSGRSGELFF. The CDR3 coding sequence is TGTGCCAGCAGCACCCGGACTAGCGGGAGGAGCGGGGAGCTGTTTTTT.